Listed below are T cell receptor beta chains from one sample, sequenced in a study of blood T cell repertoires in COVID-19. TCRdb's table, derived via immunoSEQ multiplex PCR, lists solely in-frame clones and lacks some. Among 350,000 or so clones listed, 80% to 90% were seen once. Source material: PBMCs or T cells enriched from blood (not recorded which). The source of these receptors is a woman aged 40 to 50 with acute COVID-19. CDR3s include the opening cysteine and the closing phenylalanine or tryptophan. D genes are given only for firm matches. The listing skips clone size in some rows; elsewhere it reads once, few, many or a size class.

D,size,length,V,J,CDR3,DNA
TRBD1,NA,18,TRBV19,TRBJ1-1,CASSPARQGRRRNTEAFF,TGTGCCAGTAGTCCAGCCCGACAGGGTAGACGGAGGAACACTGAAGCTTTCTTT
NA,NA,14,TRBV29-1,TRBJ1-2,CSVAERGSDYGYTF,TGCAGCGTCGCGGAGCGCGGCAGCGACTATGGCTACACCTTC
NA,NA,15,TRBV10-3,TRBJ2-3,CAISLIQGFTDTQYF,TGTGCCATCAGCTTAATCCAGGGTTTCACAGATACGCAGTATTTT
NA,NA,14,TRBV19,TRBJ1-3,CASSMVVSGNTIYF,TGTGCCAGTAGTATGGTAGTCTCTGGAAACACCATATATTTT
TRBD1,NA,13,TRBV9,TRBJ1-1,CASSVVRTGEAFF,TGTGCCAGCAGCGTAGTTCGGACAGGGGAAGCTTTCTTT
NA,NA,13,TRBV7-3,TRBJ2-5,CASSLFAGGPPYF,TGTGCCAGCAGCTTATTCGCAGGGGGGCCCCCGTACTTC
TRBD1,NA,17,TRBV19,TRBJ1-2,CASSPGTGEVGFYGYTF,TGTGCCAGTAGTCCCGGGACAGGGGAAGTCGGATTCTATGGCTACACCTTC
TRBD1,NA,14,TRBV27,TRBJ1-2,CASSSQGARGGYTF,TGTGCCAGCAGTTCCCAGGGGGCGCGTGGTGGCTACACCTTC
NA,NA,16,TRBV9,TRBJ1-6,CASSVGVGQKNSPLHF,TGTGCCAGCAGCGTAGGTGTAGGACAGAAAAATTCACCCCTCCACTTT
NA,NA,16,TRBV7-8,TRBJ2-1,CASSLDPGMGGHEQFF,TGTGCCAGCAGCTTAGACCCGGGAATGGGTGGGCATGAGCAGTTCTTC
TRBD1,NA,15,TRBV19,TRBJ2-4,CASSIDRGLGNIQYF,TGTGCCAGTAGCATCGACAGGGGGCTAGGTAACATTCAGTACTTC
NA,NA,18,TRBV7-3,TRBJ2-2,CASSLRARRQTAAGELFF,TGTGCCAGCAGCTTAAGGGCCCGGAGGCAGACTGCGGCCGGGGAGCTGTTTTTT
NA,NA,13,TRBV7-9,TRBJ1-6,CASSLLGPSPLHF,TGTGCCAGCAGCTTATTGGGGCCTTCACCCCTCCACTTT
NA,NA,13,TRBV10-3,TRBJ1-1,CAISDKGIAEAFF,TGTGCCATCAGTGATAAGGGGATCGCTGAAGCTTTCTTT
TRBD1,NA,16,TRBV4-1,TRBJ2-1,CASSQPKTGLVNEQFF,TGCGCCAGCAGCCAACCTAAGACAGGGCTCGTCAATGAGCAGTTCTTC
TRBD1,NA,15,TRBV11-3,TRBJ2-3,CASRRGQGGSDTQYF,TGTGCCAGCAGGCGAGGACAGGGTGGGTCAGATACGCAGTATTTT
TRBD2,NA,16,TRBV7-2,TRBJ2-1,CASSGGVGLAGYEQFF,TGTGCCAGCAGCGGAGGGGTTGGACTAGCGGGGTATGAGCAGTTCTTC
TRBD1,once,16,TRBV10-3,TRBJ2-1,CAISESSGQGQNEQFF,TGTGCCATCAGTGAGTCATCAGGACAGGGCCAAAATGAGCAGTTCTTC
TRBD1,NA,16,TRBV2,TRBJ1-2,CASSAGTGGFYYGYTF,TGTGCCAGCAGCGCTGGGACAGGGGGATTTTACTATGGCTACACCTTC
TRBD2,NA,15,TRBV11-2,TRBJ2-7,CASSLEGTRSYEQYF,TGTGCCAGCAGCTTAGAAGGGACTAGGTCCTACGAGCAGTACTTC
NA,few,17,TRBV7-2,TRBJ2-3,CASSSPPIGGDTDTQYF,TGTGCCAGCAGCTCCCCACCGATCGGTGGAGACACAGATACGCAGTATTTT
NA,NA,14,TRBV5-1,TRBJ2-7,CASSSQGGGYEQYF,TGCGCCAGCAGCTCACAGGGTGGGGGCTACGAGCAGTACTTC
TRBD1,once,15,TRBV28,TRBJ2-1,CASSSMPHQGAWQFF,TGTGCCAGCAGTTCCATGCCTCATCAGGGGGCCTGGCAGTTCTTC
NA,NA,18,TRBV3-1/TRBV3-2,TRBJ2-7,CASSQGRHFRDNSYEQYF,TGTGCCAGCAGCCAAGGTCGACACTTCCGGGACAACTCCTACGAGCAGTACTTC
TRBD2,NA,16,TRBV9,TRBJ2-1,CASSVGGGGPYNEQFF,TGTGCCAGCAGCGTAGGCGGGGGAGGACCCTACAATGAGCAGTTCTTC
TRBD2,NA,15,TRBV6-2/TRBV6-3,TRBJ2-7,CASSYSGGRVGEQYF,TGTGCCAGCAGTTACTCGGGCGGGAGGGTCGGCGAGCAGTACTTC
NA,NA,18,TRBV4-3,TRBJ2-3,CASSQVVVGTGGTDTQYF,TGCGCCAGCAGCCAAGTTGTCGTGGGGACTGGGGGGACAGATACGCAGTATTTT